This TCR beta chain was captured in a study of chemoradiotherapy in HPV16-positive cancers. Study summary: Functional T-cell assays on a couple of HPV16-positive patients' cells defined candidate HPV-specific clones and common TCR motifs.

Germline V gives CDR1 GTSNPN, CDR2 SVGIG (reference sequence). The CDR3 covers 11 residues. The study's findings and limits: For HPV16-positive patients, expanding HPV-responsive T cells associated with longer recurrence-free survival. During treatment, candidate HPV-specific clones and E7-related motifs expanded in tumor. HPV-specific T cells were functionally defined from only a couple of HPV16-positive patients.

About this clone itself: Its antigen is unknown.

Assay used: immunoSEQ multiplex PCR; TCRdb lists only in-frame clones, some missing. The sample consists of some 2,000 clones, 60% to 80% of them appearing once. This TCR came from a human donor with HPV-associated anogenital cancer. Sequencing used tumor tissue, obtained from a patient who underwent chemoradiotherapy. The chain carries TRBV30 and TRBJ1-2; a weak D match, TRBD1 (6 bases). The CDR3 reads CVQGGSYGYTF. The DNA for the CDR3 is TGTGTACAAGGGGGTAGCTATGGCTACACCTTC.